This T cell receptor beta chain was sequenced for a study of cytomegalovirus exposure and HLA in healthy donors. This CDR3 is built from 13 residues. Trimming took 5 bases from V and 7 from J; bases not matched to a gene: 7. Germline V gives CDR1 SGHTA, CDR2 FQGNSA. The PCR had 60 Vbeta and 13 Jbeta primers. Clones were sequenced by immunoSEQ multiplex PCR, and TCRdb holds only the in-frame ones, with some missing. The table includes tens of thousands of clones, 80% detected once. This sequence joins TRBV7-2 and TRBJ2-7; 8 positions agree with TRBD1. The source of this sequence is a man aged 50-59 years in good health and CMV-seropositive. Sequenced material: PBMCs. Written as DNA, the CDR3 is TGTGCCAGCAGCGGGCGGACAGGGAGAGAGCAGTACTTC. It translates to CASSGRTGREQYF. Full variable domain (missing parts from reference TRBV7-2 and TRBJ2-7): GAGVSQSPSNKVTEKGKDVELRCDPISGHTALYWYRQSLGQGLEFLIYFQGNSAPDKSGLPSDRFSAERTGGSVSTLTIQRTQQEDSAVYLCASSGRTGREQYFGPGTRLTVT.